A single sample is the source of the 22 T cell receptor beta chains below, sequenced in a study of cytomegalovirus exposure and HLA in healthy donors. This PCR relied on a set of 60 Vbeta primers and 13 Jbeta primers. Sequencing was performed with immunoSEQ multiplex PCR; in TCRdb, only in-frame clones are kept and a portion is missing. This table holds approximately 81,000 clones, about 70% found once. Input material: PBMCs. Receptors were obtained from a woman aged 45-60 years in good health and CMV-seropositive.

In DNA form, the CDR3 reads TGTGCCAGTAGTAATACAGGGTCCGGCAATCAGCCCCAGCATTTT. Its protein product is CASSNTGSGNQPQHF. The rearrangement joins TRBV19 to TRBJ1-5; D might be TRBD1 (6 bases). Trimming stripped 4 bases from V and 2 bases from J, with 12 bases between. The germline V gene has CDR1 LNHDA and CDR2 SQIVND (reference sequence). This CDR3 spans 15 amino acids.

CDR3 DNA sequence: TGCAGCGTTGACGTTTCCACCGGGGAGCTGTTTTTT. Translating it yields CSVDVSTGELFF. The rearrangement links TRBV29-1 to TRBJ2-2; D is undetermined. V was shortened by 3 bases and J by 4 bases, with 6 bases between the two germline ends. Germline values: CDR1 SQVTM, CDR2 ANQGSEA. CDR3 length equals 12 residues.

A single count supports this clone. The chain combines TRBV6-5 with TRBJ2-7, with 7 positions matching TRBD2. CDR1 is MNHEY, CDR2 SVGAGI, per germline. The CDR3 is 12 residues long. Unmatched junction bases numbered 6, after V lost 6 bases and J lost 7 bases. This chain's CDR3 is CASRRLAGEQYF. CDR3 coding DNA: TGTGCCAGCAGACGACTAGCTGGGGAGCAGTACTTC.

V and J are TRBV27 and TRBJ2-7; 9 nucleotides align to TRBD2. The CDR3 is 16 amino acids. J gave up 2 bases and V 1 base, and 6 bases lay outside the gene matches. The germline CDR1 and CDR2 sequences are MNHEY and SMNVEV (reference sequence). The CDR3 bases are TGTGCCAGCAGTTTATGGGTAGCGGGAGCTCCCTACGAGCAGTACTTC. Its translation is CASSLWVAGAPYEQYF.

This clone was picked up a small number of times. The chain is built from TRBV6-5 and TRBJ2-7; tentative D call: TRBD2 (6 bases). CDR1 is MNHEY and CDR2 is SVGAGI in the germline V gene. The CDR3 length is 14 residues. V was cut by 6 bases and J by 1 base, with 13 bases left in between. CDR3: CASSRRAESYEQYF. The DNA of the CDR3 is TGTGCCAGCAGCCGGAGGGCCGAATCCTACGAGCAGTACTTC.

The chain is built from TRBV7-9 and TRBJ2-7; 10 bases match TRBD2. Germline V CDR1 and CDR2: SEHNR, FQNEAQ (reference sequence). The CDR3 covers 12 residues. With V trimmed by 3 bases and J by 12 bases, 5 bases remained unmatched. CDR3 nucleotide sequence: TGTGCCAGCAGCTTGGCTAGCGGGAGTCTGTACTTC. This translates into CASSLASGSLYF. The entire variable domain, with the rest obtained from reference TRBV7-9 and TRBJ2-7, is as follows: DTGVSQNPRHKITKRGQNVTFRCDPISEHNRLYWYRQTLGQGPEFLTYFQNEAQLEKSRLLSDRFSAERPKGSFSTLEIQRTEQGDSAMYLCASSLASGSLYFGPGTRLTVT.

The V and J genes are TRBV5-5 and TRBJ2-2; TRBD1 matches 10 bases. This CDR3 contains 15 residues. The germline gives CDR1 SGHKS, CDR2 YYEKEE (reference sequence). The ends lost 6 bases at V and 5 bases at J; junction bases unmatched: 7. The CDR3 loop reads CASTRQGALTGELFF. DNA of the CDR3: TGTGCCAGCACCAGACAGGGGGCATTGACCGGGGAGCTGTTTTTT.

This chain uses TRBV4-1 with TRBJ1-2; tentatively, D is TRBD1 (5 bases). Germline assignment: CDR1 MGHRA and CDR2 YSYEKL. Trimming took off 0 bases at V and 8 bases at J, with 7 bases between the two ends. This CDR3 contains 12 residues. CDR3 amino acids: CASSQDGGGYTF. CDR3 bases: TGCGCCAGCAGCCAAGATGGGGGGGGCTACACCTTC.

This clone showed up just a few times. The chain has TRBV5-6 and TRBJ1-4; TRBD1 matches at 8 bases. With V trimmed by 1 base and J by 7 bases, 3 bases remained unmatched. The germline CDR1 and CDR2 sequences are SGHDT and YYEEEE. The CDR3 loop spans 14 amino acids. CDR3 bases: TGTGCCAGCAGCTTGAGGACAGGGAGTGAAAAACTGTTTTTT. It codes for CASSLRTGSEKLFF.

This sequence joins TRBV19 and TRBJ2-7; TRBD2 matches at 11 bases. CDR3 length equals 17 residues. The germline V gene has CDR1 LNHDA and CDR2 SQIVND (reference sequence). J lost 4 bases, V lost 1 base, and 9 bases had no gene match. Written as DNA, the CDR3 is TGTGCCAGTAGTATAGTCGGGCTAGCGGGAGGAGATTACGAGCAGTACTTC. Translating it yields CASSIVGLAGGDYEQYF.

This chain uses TRBV11-1 with TRBJ2-7, with a tentative D call TRBD2 (5 bases). CDR1 and CDR2 from the germline V gene are SGHAT and FQDESV (reference sequence). The CDR3 extends over 13 amino acids. Trimming pared 5 bases from V and 2 bases from J, leaving 10 bases between. The CDR3 sequence: CASSVHGTYEQYF. The DNA for the CDR3 is TGTGCCAGCAGCGTTCACGGGACCTACGAGCAGTACTTC.

CDR3 sequence reads: CASSGSGYEQYF. In DNA form, the CDR3 reads TGTGCCAGCAGTGGTTCGGGCTACGAGCAGTACTTC. V gene TRBV6-6 combines with J gene TRBJ2-7, with D unresolved. Germline values: CDR1 MNHNY, CDR2 SVGAGI (reference sequence). Deletions cut 5 bases from V and 3 bases from J, with 8 bases between. The CDR3 runs 12 residues.

In this sample, this clone turned up once. The J gene is TRBJ2-1, the V gene TRBV15; the D gene is possibly TRBD2 (5 bases). The ends were cut back, 0 bases at V and 5 bases at J, with 17 bases in the middle. The CDR3 contains 17 residues. CDR1 and CDR2 (germline): LNHNV, YYDKDF (reference sequence). CDR3 protein: CATSRDRATTSNNEQFF. The CDR3 DNA reads as TGTGCCACCAGCAGAGATCGCGCGACTACTAGTAACAATGAGCAGTTCTTC.

The V and J genes are TRBV6-4 and TRBJ2-1, with 8 positions matching TRBD2. CDR3 length: 15 residues. J gave up 5 bases and V 4 bases, and 7 bases lay outside the gene matches. Germline V CDR1 and CDR2: MRHNA, SNTAGT. CDR3 in amino acids: CASSAEAGVNNEQFF. The CDR3 DNA is TGTGCCAGCAGTGCCGAAGCGGGAGTGAACAATGAGCAGTTCTTC.

Only a few counts were recorded for this clone. V usage is TRBV7-9 and J usage is TRBJ2-3; D remains ambiguous. Germline V gives CDR1 SEHNR, CDR2 FQNEAQ (reference sequence). The V end was cut by 5 bases, the J end by 6 bases, with 12 bases between. The CDR3 is 13 residues long. The CDR3 DNA reads as TGTGCCAGCAGCCCGCCCGGAGCTGATACGCAGTATTTT. Protein sequence: CASSPPGADTQYF. Filled out from reference TRBV7-9 and TRBJ2-3, the complete variable domain reads DTGVSQNPRHKITKRGQNVTFRCDPISEHNRLYWYRQTLGQGPEFLTYFQNEAQLEKSRLLSDRFSAERPKGSFSTLEIQRTEQGDSAMYLCASSPPGADTQYFGPGTRLTVL.

This clone was found a few times. The chain couples TRBV11-2 to TRBJ2-1; 10 bases fit TRBD2. The germline gives CDR1 SGHAT, CDR2 FQNNGV. V lost 4 bases, J lost 9 bases, and 9 bases stayed unmatched. The CDR3 loop spans 15 amino acids. This chain's CDR3 is CASSSSGRALSEQFF. The CDR3 nucleotides are TGTGCCAGCAGCTCCAGCGGGAGGGCCTTGAGTGAGCAGTTCTTC.

The J gene is TRBJ2-6, the V gene TRBV27; 8 positions agree with TRBD1. With V trimmed by 6 bases and J by 1 base, 8 bases remained unmatched. The germline V gene encodes CDR1 MNHEY and CDR2 SMNVEV (reference sequence). The CDR3 has 17 amino acids. The CDR3 protein is CASRGQAPGSGANVLTF. The DNA for the CDR3 is TGTGCCAGCAGGGGACAGGCGCCTGGTTCTGGGGCCAACGTCCTGACTTTC.

This clone was picked up a small number of times. The rearrangement uses TRBV5-6 and TRBJ2-7, with D unresolved. CDR3 length: 12 residues. CDR1 and CDR2 from the germline V gene are SGHDT and YYEEEE. The V end was cut by 2 bases, the J end by 6 bases, with 9 bases between. The DNA of the CDR3 is TGTGCCAGCAGCTTCAACGAGGCCGAGCAGTACTTC. It yields the protein CASSFNEAEQYF.

This clone occurred once. The rearrangement uses TRBV19 and TRBJ1-1; D gene uncertain. Trimming cost V 2 bases and J 1 base, with 11 bases left between them. The CDR3 sequence is 15 residues long. Germline V gives CDR1 LNHDA, CDR2 SQIVND (reference sequence). The CDR3 nucleotides are TGTGCCAGTAGTATATCTCACAGACCGAACACTGAAGCTTTCTTT. Protein product: CASSISHRPNTEAFF.

V is TRBV27 and J is TRBJ1-1; D possibly corresponds to TRBD1 (6 bases). The CDR3 runs 13 residues. Trimming pared 5 bases from V and 4 bases from J, leaving 11 bases between. Germline V gene sequence: CDR1 MNHEY, CDR2 SMNVEV (reference sequence). The CDR3 DNA is TGTGCCAGCAGTGCCGACAGGTCCACTGAAGCTTTCTTT. This codes for CASSADRSTEAFF.

In its sample, this clone was seen once. The chain combines TRBV14 with TRBJ1-5; TRBD1 agrees at 9 bases. V lost 5 bases and J lost 4; bases outside the gene matches: 3. CDR3 length: 14 amino acids. Germline CDR1 SGHDN, CDR2 FVKESK. CDR3: CASSAGTGNQPQHF. The CDR3 region has the DNA TGTGCCAGCAGCGCCGGGACAGGGAATCAGCCCCAGCATTTT.

The V and J genes are TRBV6-5 and TRBJ1-1; tentatively, D is TRBD1 (5 bases). V lost 5 bases to trimming and J lost 3 bases, with 13 bases between them. Germline loops: CDR1 MNHEY, CDR2 SVGAGI. The CDR3 has 14 residues. CDR3 DNA: TGTGCCAGCAGTGAGTCGGACATATACACTGAAGCTTTCTTT. This gives the protein CASSESDIYTEAFF.